The 27 T cell receptor beta chains below all came from one sample that was sequenced in a study of read filtering for tumor transcriptome and immune sequencing (dated by TCRdb to about 2020). The sample was run on an Illumina HiSeq 4000. TCR libraries were built from approximately 400 ng RNA with the Immunoverse kit, using molecular barcoded adaptors covering alpha/delta and beta/gamma chains. The public reads were quality trimmed at Q25 with fastp and then assembled into clones with MiXCR by TCRdb, keeping productive beta chains. A single entry per CDR3 protein holds the most common genes and DNA from its merged rows. This sample holds roughly 93,000 distinct CDR3 sequences; 20% to 25% were observed only once. Approximately 10% of the sample is in the top ten clones. Material: a population of CD138-negative cells sorted from bone marrow. This specimen's cell subset or site label, per the study, means: bone marrow mononuclear cells depleted of CD138+ plasma/myeloma cells by negative magnetic selection. The origin of the receptors is a donor over 35 with multiple myeloma.

The chain combines TRBV29-1 with TRBJ2-4; TRBD2 might be the D (6 bases). Germline V gene sequence: CDR1 SQVTM, CDR2 ANQGSEA. CDR3 length: 15 residues. Trimming cost V 7 bases and J 0 bases, with 16 bases left between them. CDR3: CSARRGAEAKNIQYF. The CDR3 region has the DNA TGCAGCGCCCGACGCGGGGCCGAAGCCAAAAACATTCAGTACTTC.

This clonotype was detected ten times or more. The chain uses TRBV28 and TRBJ1-5; TRBD1 matches at 7 bases. The CDR3 runs 13 residues. The V gene's germline CDR1 is MDHEN and CDR2 SYDVKM. The ends lost 6 bases at V and 6 bases at J; junction bases unmatched: 5. The CDR3 sequence is CASRRQGSQPQHF. The CDR3 DNA reads as TGTGCCAGCAGAAGACAGGGAAGTCAGCCCCAGCATTTT.

This clonotype has at least ten counts. The genes are TRBV20-1 and TRBJ2-4; D possibly corresponds to TRBD1 (6 bases). Germline lookup yields CDR1 DFQATT and CDR2 SNEGSKA (reference sequence). V lost 5 bases and J 1 base, leaving 15 bases between the germline ends. This CDR3 comprises 15 residues. The CDR3 loop reads CSAPEGGVAKNIQYF. The CDR3 nucleotides read TGCAGTGCTCCCGAAGGGGGTGTTGCCAAAAACATTCAGTACTTC.

This clonotype was detected ten times or more. The V gene is TRBV11-2, the J gene TRBJ2-2, with TRBD1 identical over 9 bases. The CDR3 spans 16 residues. The V segment lost 4 bases and the J segment 1 base; nucleotides outside the gene matches: 4. Germline V lookup: CDR1 SGHAT, CDR2 FQNNGV. The CDR3 reads CASSYGTGWNTGELFF. The CDR3 DNA reads TGTGCCAGCAGCTACGGGACAGGGTGGAACACCGGGGAGCTGTTTTTT.

This clonotype is labeled medium-sized (0.01 to 0.1%). This chain joins TRBV6-2 or TRBV6-3 and TRBJ2-1, with D unresolved. The CDR3 is 13 residues long. CDR1 MNHEY and CDR2 SVGEGT come from the germline V gene. Trimming took off 4 bases at V and 8 bases at J, with 12 bases between the two ends. The CDR3 loop reads CASSFSIVHEQFF. CDR3 coding DNA: TGTGCCAGCAGTTTCTCCATCGTACATGAGCAGTTCTTC.

A note on this clonotype: With a much larger clone just one base away, this may be a read error. This chain links TRBV29-1 with TRBJ2-1; 11 bases line up with TRBD2. The junction had 12 bases not matched to a gene; V was cut back by 8 bases and J by 15 bases. Germline V gives CDR1 SQVTM, CDR2 ANQGSEA. This CDR3 is 12 amino acids long. CDR3 DNA sequence: TGCAGCACCCGGGTAGCGGGAGGGTGGCCGTTCTTC. Translation: CSTRVAGGWPFF.

This clonotype was counted ten times or more. This rearrangement joins TRBV2 to TRBJ2-1; no clear D gene. The CDR3 is 17 amino acids. Trimming took off 1 base at V and 2 bases at J, with 15 bases between the two ends. From germline, CDR1 is SNHLY and CDR2 FYNNEI. CDR3 amino acids: CASSEGDWLKTYNEQFF. DNA of the CDR3: TGTGCCAGCAGTGAAGGAGATTGGCTAAAAACCTACAATGAGCAGTTCTTC.

The chain couples TRBV11-1 to TRBJ1-2; D is ambiguous. Between the trimmed V and J ends, which lost 5 bases and 2 bases, there was a span of 12 bases. Germline values: CDR1 SGHAT, CDR2 FQDESV (reference sequence). This CDR3 is built from 14 residues. CDR3 coding DNA: TGTGCCAGCAGCCCGGAGCGGGCGAACTATGGCTACACCTTC. Translated, it gives CASSPERANYGYTF.

This clonotype has ten or more counts. The CDR3: CSAPSMSGGFQETQYF. The CDR3 DNA follows: TGCAGTGCTCCCTCTATGAGCGGGGGGTTCCAAGAGACCCAGTACTTC. The rearrangement uses TRBV20-1 and TRBJ2-5, with 9 bases that match TRBD2. Looked up from germline, CDR1 is DFQATT and CDR2 is SNEGSKA (reference sequence). CDR3 length equals 16 residues. The J segment lost 1 base and the V segment lost 5 bases, leaving 11 bases of the junction unmatched.

This clonotype was counted only a few times. The J gene is TRBJ1-2, the V gene TRBV7-2, with 8 bases fitting TRBD1. The trim removed 5 bases at V and 4 bases at J, leaving 9 bases unmatched. Germline lookup yields CDR1 SGHTA and CDR2 FQGNSA. The CDR3 contains 15 residues. CDR3 nucleotide sequence: TGTGCCAGCAGCCCCCGGACAGGGCTAATCTATGGCTACACCTTC. Protein sequence: CASSPRTGLIYGYTF.

In its sample, this clonotype was seen many times. The chain combines TRBV5-1 with TRBJ2-1; D unclear. V was pared by 3 bases and J by 8 bases, with 6 bases between. CDR1 and CDR2 (germline): SGHRS, YFSETQ. This CDR3 is 11 amino acids long. This CDR3 is CASSYYDEQFF. The DNA for the CDR3 is TGCGCCAGCAGCTATTACGATGAGCAGTTCTTC.

This clonotype came up many times. CDR3 sequence (DNA): TGCGCCAGCAGCCAAGTTACCCGGGAGAAGAATCAGCCCCAGCATTTT. Protein product: CASSQVTREKNQPQHF. The chain joins TRBV4-1 to TRBJ1-5; D gene ambiguous. This CDR3 region has 16 residues. V gave up 1 base and J gave up 4 bases, with 14 bases separating them. Germline CDR1 is MGHRA and CDR2 is YSYEKL.

This clonotype was recorded many times. The chain links TRBV20-1 to TRBJ2-1, with D unclear. The CDR3 is 14 amino acids. V gave up 5 bases and J gave up 2 bases, with 13 bases separating them. The V gene's germline CDR1 is DFQATT and CDR2 SNEGSKA (reference sequence). For the CDR3, the DNA is TGCAGTGCTCTACTCCCGCCGACCTACAATGAGCAGTTCTTC. Translation: CSALLPPTYNEQFF.

This clonotype was found many times. The CDR3 DNA reads as TGCAGCGCCCGCCGTTTGGAGTACCAAGAGACCCAGTACTTC. It yields the protein CSARRLEYQETQYF. This chain links TRBV29-1 with TRBJ2-5; D gene unclear. Trimming shortened V by 7 bases and J by 0 bases, and 15 bases separated the two germline ends. This CDR3 contains 14 residues. The germline gives CDR1 SQVTM, CDR2 ANQGSEA.

This clonotype was counted between two and nine times. This chain uses TRBV7-3 with TRBJ2-5, with TRBD2 identical over 11 bases. Germline V gene data show CDR1 as SGHTA and CDR2 as FQGTGA. This CDR3 region has 15 residues. Unmatched junction bases numbered 4, after V lost 5 bases and J lost 2 bases. CDR3 sequence reads: CASSETSGAQETQYF. CDR3 nucleotide sequence: TGTGCCAGCAGCGAGACTAGCGGGGCTCAAGAGACCCAGTACTTC.

This clonotype was counted between two and nine times. V usage is TRBV10-3 and J usage is TRBJ2-3, with 9 bases aligning to TRBD2. V dropped 4 bases and J dropped 1; count of bases not matched to a gene: 3. This CDR3 contains 15 residues. Germline-derived CDR1 and CDR2 are ENHRY and SYGVKD. CDR3: CAISAAGGGTDTQYF. CDR3 bases: TGTGCCATCAGTGCAGCGGGGGGTGGCACAGATACGCAGTATTTT.

This clonotype appeared many times. The V call is TRBV29-1, the J call TRBJ1-1, with D unclear. V was trimmed by 6 bases and J by 1 base, leaving 12 bases between them. CDR3 length: 13 amino acids. Germline V gene lookup returns CDR1 SQVTM and CDR2 ANQGSEA. The CDR3: CSVAEFGNTEAFF. DNA of the CDR3: TGCAGCGTGGCGGAGTTCGGGAACACTGAAGCTTTCTTT.

This clonotype was counted between two and nine times. The V gene is TRBV5-1, the J gene TRBJ1-2; TRBD1 is a possible D gene (5 bases). The CDR3 sequence is 11 residues long. CDR1 SGHRS and CDR2 YFSETQ come from the germline V gene. Trimming removed 0 bases at V and 8 bases at J, with 5 bases between. The CDR3 coding sequence is TGCGCCAGCAGCTTGGGGGGCGGCTACACCTTC. Its protein is CASSLGGGYTF.

This clonotype was detected many times. This chain joins TRBV3-1 and TRBJ2-1, with a possible D match to TRBD2 (6 bases). Deletions cut 0 bases from V and 3 bases from J, with 9 bases between. Germline lookup yields CDR1 LGHDT and CDR2 YNNKEL (reference sequence). This CDR3 has 15 amino acids. This CDR3 is CASSQDGTYYNEQFF. The DNA of the CDR3 is TGTGCCAGCAGCCAAGATGGGACTTACTACAATGAGCAGTTCTTC.

At least ten counts were recorded for this clonotype. The chain couples TRBV7-9 to TRBJ2-1, with 11 bases aligning to TRBD2. After removal of 2 bases from V and 14 bases from J, the junction contained 5 bases not matched to a gene. The CDR3 loop spans 13 amino acids. Germline V gene sequence: CDR1 SEHNR, CDR2 FQNEAQ (reference sequence). CDR3 residues: CASSLILAGGEFF. CDR3 bases: TGTGCCAGCAGCTTAATTCTAGCGGGGGGCGAGTTCTTC. The full variable domain, rest sourced from reference TRBV7-9 and TRBJ2-1, is DTGVSQNPRHKITKRGQNVTFRCDPISEHNRLYWYRQTLGQGPEFLTYFQNEAQLEKSRLLSDRFSAERPKGSFSTLEIQRTEQGDSAMYLCASSLILAGGEFFGPGTRLTVL.

At least ten counts were recorded for this clonotype. The rearrangement uses TRBV7-2 and TRBJ1-2; weak D call: TRBD1 (5 bases). V gave up 4 bases and J gave up 6 bases, with 18 bases separating them. Germline V gene data show CDR1 as SGHTA and CDR2 as FQGNSA. This CDR3 is built from 15 residues. The CDR3 loop reads CASSSPRGGKHGYTF. CDR3 sequence (DNA): TGTGCCAGCAGCTCCCCACGGGGGGGGAAACATGGCTACACCTTC.

This clonotype was detected many times. The J gene is TRBJ2-7, the V gene TRBV20-1; the D gene is possibly TRBD2 (7 bases). Germline V gene sequence: CDR1 DFQATT, CDR2 SNEGSKA (reference sequence). Trimming removed 3 bases at V and 0 bases at J, with 12 bases between. The CDR3 sequence is 14 residues long. The CDR3 DNA follows: TGCAGTGCTAGGGGGCGGGGGCTCTCCTACGAGCAGTACTTC. Translated: CSARGRGLSYEQYF.

This clonotype was seen repeatedly, ten times or more. The V and J genes are TRBV5-1 and TRBJ1-1; 7 bases map to TRBD1. J lost 3 bases, V lost 4 bases, and 9 bases had no gene match. Germline V gives CDR1 SGHRS, CDR2 YFSETQ. The CDR3 is 15 amino acids. The CDR3 DNA reads as TGCGCCAGCAGCCGCCAGGGGGATGGGGACACTGAAGCTTTCTTT. Protein sequence: CASSRQGDGDTEAFF.

This clonotype was recorded a few times. The rearrangement links TRBV5-1 to TRBJ1-2, with D possibly matching TRBD1 (6 bases). CDR1 is SGHRS and CDR2 is YFSETQ in the germline V gene. The CDR3 sequence is 14 residues long. Trimming removed 1 base from V and 6 bases from J, with 13 bases in between. The CDR3 loop reads CASSLSRGSHGYTF. For the CDR3, the DNA is TGCGCCAGCAGCTTGTCCAGGGGCTCTCATGGCTACACCTTC.

V usage is TRBV7-3 and J usage is TRBJ2-1; 7 nucleotides align to TRBD1. V was clipped by 6 bases and J by 6 bases; unmatched bases: 11. The CDR3 runs 15 residues. Per the germline V gene, CDR1 is SGHTA and CDR2 is FQGTGA. CDR3 amino acids: CASSHFRDRGNEQFF. The DNA for the CDR3 is TGTGCCAGCAGTCACTTCCGGGACAGAGGCAATGAGCAGTTCTTC.

This clonotype was seen repeatedly, ten times or more. The CDR3 spells CASSALSGGALDTQYF. The CDR3 DNA reads TGTGCCAGCAGCGCCCTTAGCGGGGGGGCCCTAGATACGCAGTATTTT. V gene TRBV5-5 combines with J gene TRBJ2-3; 11 nucleotides agree with TRBD2. The ends lost 4 bases at V and 5 bases at J; junction bases unmatched: 9. Germline V CDR1 and CDR2: SGHKS, YYEKEE (reference sequence). This CDR3 is 16 amino acids long.

Many counts were recorded for this clonotype. The J gene is TRBJ1-1, the V gene TRBV7-3; D is ambiguous. Trimming took off 0 bases at V and 1 base at J, with 3 bases between the two ends. Germline V CDR1 and CDR2: SGHTA, FQGTGA. This CDR3 is built from 13 residues. CDR3: CASSLTQNTEAFF. CDR3 nucleotide sequence: TGTGCCAGCAGCTTAACCCAGAACACTGAAGCTTTCTTT.